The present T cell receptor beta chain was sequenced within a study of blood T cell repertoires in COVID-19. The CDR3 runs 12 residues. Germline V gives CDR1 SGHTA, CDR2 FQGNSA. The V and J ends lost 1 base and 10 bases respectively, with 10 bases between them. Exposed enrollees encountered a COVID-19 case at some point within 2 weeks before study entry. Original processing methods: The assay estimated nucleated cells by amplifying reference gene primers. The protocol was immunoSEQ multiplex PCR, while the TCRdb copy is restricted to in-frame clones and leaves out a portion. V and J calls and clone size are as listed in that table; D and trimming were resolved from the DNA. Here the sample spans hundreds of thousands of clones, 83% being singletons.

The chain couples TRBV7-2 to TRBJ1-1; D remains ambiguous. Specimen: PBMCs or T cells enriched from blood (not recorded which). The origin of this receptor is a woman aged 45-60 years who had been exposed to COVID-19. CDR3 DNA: TGTGCCAGCAGCTTAGACCCGCGAGGAGCTTTCTTT. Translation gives CASSLDPRGAFF.